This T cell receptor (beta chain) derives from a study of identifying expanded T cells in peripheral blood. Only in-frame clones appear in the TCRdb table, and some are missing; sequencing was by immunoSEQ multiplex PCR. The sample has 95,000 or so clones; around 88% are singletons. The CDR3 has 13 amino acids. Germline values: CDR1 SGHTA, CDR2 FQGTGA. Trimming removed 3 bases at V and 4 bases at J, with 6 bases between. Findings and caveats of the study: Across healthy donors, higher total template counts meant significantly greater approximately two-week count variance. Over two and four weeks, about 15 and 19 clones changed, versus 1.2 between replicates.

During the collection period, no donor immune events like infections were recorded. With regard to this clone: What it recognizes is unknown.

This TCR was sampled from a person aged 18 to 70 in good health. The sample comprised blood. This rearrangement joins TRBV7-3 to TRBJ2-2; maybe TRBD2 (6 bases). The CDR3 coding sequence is TGTGCCAGCAGCTTCGGGGGCACCGGGGAGCTGTTTTTT. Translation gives CASSFGGTGELFF.